This T cell receptor beta chain comes out of a study of T cells in tuberculosis. Overall study: Sequenced TCRs come from CD1B-GMM tetramer-binding T cells. In South Africa, adults with active tuberculosis were compared with IGRA-negative and latently infected IGRA-positive adolescents.

Method: immunoSEQ multiplex PCR; TCRdb's copy keeps in-frame clones and lacks some. This sample has roughly 34,000 clones, with roughly 92% found just once. Latent tuberculosis screening used tuberculin skin test and IGRA at entry. Trimming left V 4 bases short and J 8 bases short, with 18 bases between. Germline CDR1 is SGDLS and CDR2 is YYNGEE. There are 14 residues in the CDR3. Of note for this clone: Its specificity is not known.

The study's findings and limits: Samples were chosen by availability of cryopreserved specimens.

Sequencing was done on a sample of PBMCs. The V and J genes are TRBV9 and TRBJ1-2; a weak D match, TRBD1 (6 bases). The receptor comes from a donor under 30 with latent tuberculosis or without tuberculosis infection. Some clones in this sample may be carry-over from other donors' samples. CDR3 sequence (DNA): TGTGCCAGCAGCACAGGGATAGGGGTCTGGGGCTACACCTTC. Its translation: CASSTGIGVWGYTF. The full variable domain, in which reference TRBV9 and TRBJ1-2 provide the parts outside the CDR3, is DSGVTQTPKHLITATGQRVTLRCSPRSGDLSVYWYQQSLDQGLQFLIQYYNGEERAKGNILERFSAQQFPDLHSELNLSSLELGDSALYFCASSTGIGVWGYTFGSGTRLTVV.